The present T cell receptor beta chain was sequenced within a study of cytomegalovirus exposure and HLA in healthy donors. V shed 5 bases and J shed 4 bases, with 12 bases lying between them. CDR3 length: 13 residues. The germline CDR1 and CDR2 sequences are SGHVS and FNYEAQ. Concerning this clone: What it binds is unknown. This sample also contains other DNA sequences that code for the same CDR3.

The data were produced by immunoSEQ multiplex PCR, yet TCRdb's version contains in-frame clones alone and is incomplete. The top ten clones hold 7.2% of a sample with some 200,000 clones, about nine tenths of them seen once. The donors were members of the validation cohort comprising over a hundred subjects, separate from the approximately 670-subject first cohort. Study-wide points: Most TCR sequences were rare, but some public TCRs occurred in many donors.

Material: PBMCs. This chain links TRBV7-6 with TRBJ2-7; D remains unclear. This clonotype was sampled from a man aged 25 to 40 in good health and CMV-seropositive. CDR3 amino acids: CASSLQQDYEQYF. Here the CDR3 DNA reads TGTGCCAGCAGCCTTCAACAAGATTACGAGCAGTACTTC.